The TCR beta chain described here comes from a study of T cells after yellow fever vaccination. For the study at large: Each low-cell-number fraction was prepared by means of SMART-Seq v4 Ultra Low Input.

5'RACE template switching produced TCR cDNA carrying a universal primer site and UMIs. Via MiXCR, TCRdb re-called the 5' RACE reads, giving one row per CDR3 protein. The table has about 400,000 distinct CDR3 sequences, roughly 11% seen once. This CDR3 spans 13 amino acids. Trimming stripped 6 bases from V and 5 bases from J, with 13 bases between. CDR1 ENHRY and CDR2 SYGVKD come from the germline V gene. This clonotype was detected ten times or more. The sample consisted of PBMCs, taken on the day of the first yellow fever vaccination. The V and J genes are TRBV10-3 and TRBJ1-1; D is unresolved. The TCR originated in a man between 18 and 35 years old who received the YFV17D yellow fever vaccine. CDR3 coding DNA: TGTGCCATCAGCCTGCTCGGATGGACTGAAGCTTTCTTT. Translating gives CAISLLGWTEAFF.